The 11 T cell receptor beta chains presented below share a single source sample, sequenced in a study of blood T cell repertoires in COVID-19. Assay used: immunoSEQ multiplex PCR; TCRdb lists only in-frame clones, some missing. The data contain some 47,000 clones, about 80% of them singletons. The sample consisted of peripheral blood. The source of these receptors is a human donor in a cohort sampled during active COVID-19.

Remarks on this clone: Other DNA sequences in the sample encode the same CDR3. The chain links TRBV5-1 to TRBJ2-1; TRBD1 might be the D (6 bases). The V and J ends lost 4 bases and 5 bases respectively, with 10 bases between them. This CDR3 region has 13 residues. Germline V gene sequence: CDR1 SGHRS, CDR2 YFSETQ. CDR3 bases: TGCGCCAGCAGCCCACAGGGAGACAATGAGCAGTTCTTC. Amino acids: CASSPQGDNEQFF.

CDR3 bases: TGTGCCAGCAGCTCCCCGGGACAGAGGGACACAGATACGCAGTATTTT. Translation: CASSSPGQRDTDTQYF. The rearrangement links TRBV28 to TRBJ2-3, with 7 nucleotides matching TRBD1. Germline loops: CDR1 MDHEN, CDR2 SYDVKM. V dropped 6 bases and J dropped 2; count of bases not matched to a gene: 11. This CDR3 contains 16 residues.

The chain employs TRBV11-3 and TRBJ2-1; 13 bases line up with TRBD2. CDR3 length: 15 amino acids. The germline V gene has CDR1 SGHNT and CDR2 YENEEA. The junction had 3 bases not matched to a gene; V was cut back by 5 bases and J by 5 bases. The CDR3 nucleotides are TGTGCCAGCAGCAAACTAGCGGGGGGGCACAATGAGCAGTTCTTC. Protein: CASSKLAGGHNEQFF.

The chain uses TRBV18 and TRBJ1-4; 8 bases match TRBD1. The CDR3 contains 16 residues. Trimming took 3 bases from V and 4 from J; bases not matched to a gene: 7. CDR1 is KGHSH, CDR2 LQKENI, per germline. CDR3 sequence: CASSPTSGGINEKLFF. The DNA for the CDR3 is TGTGCCAGCTCACCCACCTCAGGGGGCATTAATGAAAAACTGTTTTTT.

CDR3 in DNA: TGTGCCAGCAGCTTACAGGAGACCCAGTACTTC. It codes for CASSLQETQYF. The chain is built from TRBV7-8 and TRBJ2-5; D unresolved. The CDR3 has 11 residues. Trimming stripped 2 bases from V and 5 bases from J, with 3 bases between. CDR1 and CDR2 (germline): SGHVS, FQNEAQ.

This clone was seen a handful of times. V gene TRBV30 combines with J gene TRBJ2-7; 8 nucleotides line up with TRBD2. J lost 7 bases, V lost 0 bases, and 5 bases had no gene match. Per germline, CDR1 GTSNPN and CDR2 SVGIG (reference sequence). The CDR3 contains 13 residues. The CDR3 spells CAWSVIAGWEQYF. Written as DNA, the CDR3 is TGTGCCTGGAGTGTAATAGCGGGGTGGGAGCAGTACTTC.

This clone occurred a few times. V is TRBV2 and J is TRBJ1-4; D remains unclear. V lost 4 bases and J lost 4, with 10 bases in between. Looked up from germline, CDR1 is SNHLY and CDR2 is FYNNEI. The CDR3 is made up of 14 amino acids. This CDR3 is CASSVGRNNEKLFF. In nucleotides, the CDR3 is TGTGCCAGCAGTGTGGGGAGGAATAATGAAAAACTGTTTTTT.

This clone was observed a single time. This chain connects TRBV5-1 to TRBJ2-3, with 10 bases fitting TRBD1. Looked up from germline, CDR1 is SGHRS and CDR2 is YFSETQ. J lost 5 bases, V lost 6 bases, and 9 bases had no gene match. This CDR3 is 15 amino acids long. The CDR3 protein is CASTFGQGVGDTQYF. The CDR3 DNA follows: TGCGCCAGCACTTTCGGACAGGGGGTAGGAGATACGCAGTATTTT.

J is TRBJ1-6 and V is TRBV6-4, with 9 bases matching TRBD1. The CDR3 covers 14 residues. Germline V gene data show CDR1 as MRHNA and CDR2 as SNTAGT. The V and J ends lost 3 bases and 9 bases, in that order; junction bases with no gene match: 3. The CDR3: CASSDSDRGSPLHF. CDR3 bases: TGTGCCAGCAGTGATTCGGACAGGGGTTCACCCCTCCACTTT.

In DNA, the CDR3 is TGTGCCAGCTCACCACCAGGACTAAAGAGCACAGATACGCAGTATTTT. Its protein product is CASSPPGLKSTDTQYF. The V call is TRBV18, the J call TRBJ2-3, with D maybe TRBD2 (6 bases). The germline V gene encodes CDR1 KGHSH and CDR2 LQKENI. The CDR3 length is 16 residues. V was pared by 0 bases and J by 0 bases, with 10 bases between.

V usage is TRBV25-1 and J usage is TRBJ2-5; the match to TRBD1 covers 7 bases. CDR3 length: 16 residues. The V segment lost 6 bases and the J segment 1 base; nucleotides outside the gene matches: 11. Germline loops: CDR1 MGHDK, CDR2 SYGVNS. The CDR3 here is CASSSWDRGGQETQYF. The CDR3 nucleotides read TGTGCCAGCAGCAGCTGGGACAGAGGGGGCCAAGAGACCCAGTACTTC.